This T cell receptor beta chain was identified during a study of cytomegalovirus exposure and HLA in healthy donors. In its sample, this clone was seen once. 13 Jbeta primers and 60 Vbeta primers were used for the PCR. TCRdb's copy holds only in-frame clones and misses some; the assay was immunoSEQ multiplex PCR. The sample shows about 160,000 clones, 80% to 90% of them seen only once. CDR1 and CDR2 from the germline V gene are MNHNY and SVGAGI (reference sequence). Germline trimming cut 7 bases from V and 4 bases from J; bases unmatched to any gene: 5. The CDR3 totals 14 residues. Source material: PBMCs. This chain uses TRBV6-6 with TRBJ2-1, with 9 bases aligning to TRBD1. This clonotype was sampled from a male donor in good health and CMV-seronegative. The chain's CDR3 is CASKRQGEYNEQFF. The CDR3 bases are TGTGCCAGCAAAAGACAGGGGGAATACAATGAGCAGTTCTTC.